This entry describes one T cell receptor beta chain. Its antigen is currently unknown. The sample comes from a study of CD8 T cells in Susac syndrome. RNA was extracted with the RNeasy kit, and a quantity of roughly 0.5 to 1 ug was reverse transcribed using random hexamers. Amplification of the TCR beta CDR3 was carried out by immunoSEQ multiplex PCR, which spanned a total of 54 Vbeta and 13 Jbeta segments. Via MiXCR, TCRdb re-called the immunoSEQ multiplex PCR reads, giving one row per CDR3 protein. This sample has some 190,000 distinct CDR3 sequences, with around 93% found just once. Study-level results: The relatively small number of individuals in the TCR sequencing and HLA analysis was acknowledged by the study.

Germline V gene data show CDR1 as SQVTM and CDR2 as ANQGSEA. V lost 4 bases to trimming and J lost 9 bases; unmatched junction nucleotides: 6. CDR3 length: 14 residues. The authors sequenced TCR beta from blood CD8+ and CD4+ T cells. Controls matched for age and sex were healthy donors. This chain joins TRBV29-1 and TRBJ2-1; 13 bases are shared with TRBD2. Sequencing input: CD4+ T cells from PBMCs. The origin of this receptor is a human donor in good health. The CDR3: CSVAGLAGLGEQFF. The CDR3, as DNA: TGCAGCGTTGCGGGACTAGCGGGGTTGGGTGAGCAGTTCTTC.